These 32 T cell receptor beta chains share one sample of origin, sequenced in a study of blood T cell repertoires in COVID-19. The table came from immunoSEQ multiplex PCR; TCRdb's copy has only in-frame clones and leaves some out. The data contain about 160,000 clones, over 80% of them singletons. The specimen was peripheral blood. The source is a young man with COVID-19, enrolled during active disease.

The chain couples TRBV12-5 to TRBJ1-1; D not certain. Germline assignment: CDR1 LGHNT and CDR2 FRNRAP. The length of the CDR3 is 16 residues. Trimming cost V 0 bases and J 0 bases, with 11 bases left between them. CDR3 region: CASGLVPGIMNTEAFF. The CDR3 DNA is TGTGCTAGTGGTTTGGTGCCAGGTATCATGAACACTGAAGCTTTCTTT. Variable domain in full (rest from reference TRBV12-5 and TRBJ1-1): DARVTQTPRHKVTEMGQEVTMRCQPILGHNTVFWYRQTMMQGLELLAYFRNRAPLDDSGMPKDRFSAEMPDATLATLKIQPSEPRDSAVYFCASGLVPGIMNTEAFFGQGTRLTVV.

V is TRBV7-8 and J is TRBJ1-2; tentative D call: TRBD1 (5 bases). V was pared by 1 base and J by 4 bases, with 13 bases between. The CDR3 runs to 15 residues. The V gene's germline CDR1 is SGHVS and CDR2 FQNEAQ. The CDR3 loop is CASSLVMPGFYGYTF. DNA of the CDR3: TGTGCCAGCAGCTTAGTTATGCCAGGGTTCTATGGCTACACCTTC. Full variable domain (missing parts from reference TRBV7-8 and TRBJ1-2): GAGVSQSPRYKVAKRGQDVALRCDPISGHVSLFWYQQALGQGPEFLTYFQNEAQLDKSGLPSDRFFAERPEGSVSTLKIQRTQQEDSAVYLCASSLVMPGFYGYTFGSGTRLTVV.

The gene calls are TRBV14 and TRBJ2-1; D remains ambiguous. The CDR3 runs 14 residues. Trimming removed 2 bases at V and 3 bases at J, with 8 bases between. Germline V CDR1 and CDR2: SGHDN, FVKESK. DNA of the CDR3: TGTGCCAGCAGCCAACTCAGTTTCTACAATGAGCAGTTCTTC. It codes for CASSQLSFYNEQFF.

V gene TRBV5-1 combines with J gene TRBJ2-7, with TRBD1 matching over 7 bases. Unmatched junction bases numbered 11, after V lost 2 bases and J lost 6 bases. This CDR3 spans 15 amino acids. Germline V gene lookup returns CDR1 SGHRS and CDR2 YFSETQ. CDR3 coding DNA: TGCGCCAGCAGCTTTTCGGGGACAGAGTCAGGCGAGCAGTACTTC. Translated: CASSFSGTESGEQYF.

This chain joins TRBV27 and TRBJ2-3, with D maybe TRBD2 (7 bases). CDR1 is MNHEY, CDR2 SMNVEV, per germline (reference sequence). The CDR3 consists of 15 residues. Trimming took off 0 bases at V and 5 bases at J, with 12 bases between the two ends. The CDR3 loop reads CASSLSGGRGDTQYF. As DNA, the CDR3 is TGTGCCAGCAGTTTATCCGGGGGGCGGGGAGATACGCAGTATTTT.

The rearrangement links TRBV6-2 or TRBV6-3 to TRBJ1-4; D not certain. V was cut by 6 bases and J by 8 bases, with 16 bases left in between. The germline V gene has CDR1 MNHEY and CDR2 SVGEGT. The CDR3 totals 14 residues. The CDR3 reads CASSNSGIQEKLFF. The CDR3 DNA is TGTGCCAGCAGCAATTCAGGAATTCAGGAAAAACTGTTTTTT.

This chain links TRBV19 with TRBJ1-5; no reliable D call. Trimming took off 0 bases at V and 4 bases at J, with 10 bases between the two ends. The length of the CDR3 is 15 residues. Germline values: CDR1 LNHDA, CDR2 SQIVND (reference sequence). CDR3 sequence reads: CASSIDRTVNQPQHF. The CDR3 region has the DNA TGTGCCAGTAGTATAGATCGTACAGTTAATCAGCCCCAGCATTTT.

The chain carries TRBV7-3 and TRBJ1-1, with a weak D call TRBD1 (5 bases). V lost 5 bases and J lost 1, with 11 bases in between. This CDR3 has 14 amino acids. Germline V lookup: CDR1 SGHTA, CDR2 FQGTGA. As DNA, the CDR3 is TGTGCCAGCAGCCCCGACGGGGGGAACACTGAAGCTTTCTTT. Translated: CASSPDGGNTEAFF.

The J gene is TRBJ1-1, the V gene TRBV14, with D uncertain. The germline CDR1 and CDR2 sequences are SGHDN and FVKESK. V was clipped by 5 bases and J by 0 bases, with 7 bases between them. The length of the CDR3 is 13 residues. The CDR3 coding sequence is TGTGCCAGCAGCAAGTACATGAACACTGAAGCTTTCTTT. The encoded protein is CASSKYMNTEAFF.

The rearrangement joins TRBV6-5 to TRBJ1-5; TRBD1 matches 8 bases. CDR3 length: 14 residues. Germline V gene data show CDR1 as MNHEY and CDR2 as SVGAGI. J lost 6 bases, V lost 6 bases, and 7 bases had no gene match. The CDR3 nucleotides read TGTGCCAGCAGCTCGGACAGGGATCGTCAGCCCCAGCATTTT. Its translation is CASSSDRDRQPQHF.

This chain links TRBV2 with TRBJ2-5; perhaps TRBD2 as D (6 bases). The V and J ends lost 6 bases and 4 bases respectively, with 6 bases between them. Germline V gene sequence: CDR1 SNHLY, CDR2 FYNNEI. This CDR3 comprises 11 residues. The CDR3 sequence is CASRGGETQYF. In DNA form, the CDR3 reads TGTGCCAGCAGGGGGGGAGAGACCCAGTACTTC.

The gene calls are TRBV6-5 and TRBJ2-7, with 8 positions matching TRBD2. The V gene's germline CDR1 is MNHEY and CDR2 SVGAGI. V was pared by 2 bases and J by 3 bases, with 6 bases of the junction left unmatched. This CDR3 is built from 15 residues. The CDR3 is CASSYRAGTSYEQYF. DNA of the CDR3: TGTGCCAGCAGTTACCGCGCCGGGACTAGCTACGAGCAGTACTTC.

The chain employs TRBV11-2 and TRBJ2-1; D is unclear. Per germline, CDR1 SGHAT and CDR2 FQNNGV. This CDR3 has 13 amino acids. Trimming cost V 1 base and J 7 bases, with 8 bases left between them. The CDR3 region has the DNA TGTGCCAGCAGCTTAGGTCCCATGAATGAGCAGTTCTTC. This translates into CASSLGPMNEQFF. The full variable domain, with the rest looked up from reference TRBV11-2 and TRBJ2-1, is EAGVAQSPRYKIIEKRQSVAFWCNPISGHATLYWYQQILGQGPKLLIQFQNNGVVDDSQLPKDRFSAERLKGVDSTLKIQPAKLEDSAVYLCASSLGPMNEQFFGPGTRLTVL.

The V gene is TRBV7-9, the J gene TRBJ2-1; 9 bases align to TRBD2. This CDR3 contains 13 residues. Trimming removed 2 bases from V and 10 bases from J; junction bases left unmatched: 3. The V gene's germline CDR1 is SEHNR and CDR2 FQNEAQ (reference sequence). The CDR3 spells CASSLTLAGEQFF. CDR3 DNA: TGTGCCAGCAGCTTAACCCTAGCGGGAGAGCAGTTCTTC.

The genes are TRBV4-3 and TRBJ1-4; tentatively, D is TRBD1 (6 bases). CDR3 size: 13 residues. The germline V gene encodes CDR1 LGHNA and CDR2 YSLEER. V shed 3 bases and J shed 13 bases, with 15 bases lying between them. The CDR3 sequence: CASSHRQVGRLFF. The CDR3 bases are TGCGCCAGCAGCCATAGACAGGTCGGTCGACTGTTTTTT.

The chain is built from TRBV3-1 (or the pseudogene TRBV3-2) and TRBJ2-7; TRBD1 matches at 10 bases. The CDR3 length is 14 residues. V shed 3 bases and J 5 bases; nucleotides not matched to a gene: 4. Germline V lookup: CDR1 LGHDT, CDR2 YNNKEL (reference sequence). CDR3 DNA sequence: TGTGCCAGCAGCCACGGACAGGGGGTCAACGAGCAGTACTTC. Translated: CASSHGQGVNEQYF.

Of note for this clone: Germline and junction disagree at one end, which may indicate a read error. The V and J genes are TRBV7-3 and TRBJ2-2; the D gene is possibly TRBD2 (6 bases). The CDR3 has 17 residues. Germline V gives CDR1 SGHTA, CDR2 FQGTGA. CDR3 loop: CASSLIGGTANTGELFF. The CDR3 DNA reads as TGTGCCAGCAGCTTAATAGGCGGGACGGCGAACACCGGGGAGTTGTTTTTT.

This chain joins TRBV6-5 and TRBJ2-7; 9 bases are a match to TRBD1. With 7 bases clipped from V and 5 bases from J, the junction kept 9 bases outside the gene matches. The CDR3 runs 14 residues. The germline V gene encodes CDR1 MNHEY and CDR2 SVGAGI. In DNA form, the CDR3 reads TGTGCCAGCACCGCCGGGACAGGGAGTAACGAGCAGTACTTC. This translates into CASTAGTGSNEQYF.

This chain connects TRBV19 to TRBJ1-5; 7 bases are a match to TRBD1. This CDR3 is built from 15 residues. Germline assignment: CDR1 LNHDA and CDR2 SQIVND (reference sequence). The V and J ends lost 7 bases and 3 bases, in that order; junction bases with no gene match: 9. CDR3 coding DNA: TGTGCCAGTACGGACAGGACGGCTCCCAATCAGCCCCAGCATTTT. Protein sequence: CASTDRTAPNQPQHF. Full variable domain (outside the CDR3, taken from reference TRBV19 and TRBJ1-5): DGGITQSPKYLFRKEGQNVTLSCEQNLNHDAMYWYRQDPGQGLRLIYYSQIVNDFQKGDIAEGYSVSREKKESFPLTVTSAQKNPTAFYLCASTDRTAPNQPQHFGDGTRLSIL.

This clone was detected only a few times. Here the CDR3 DNA reads TGCGCCAGCAGCCAAGATTGGAGACTAGCGGGGGGGCTGGGCACAGATACGCAGTATTTT. This gives the protein CASSQDWRLAGGLGTDTQYF. The chain has TRBV4-3 and TRBJ2-3; 14 bases line up with TRBD2. The CDR3 loop spans 20 amino acids. Looked up from germline, CDR1 is LGHNA and CDR2 is YSLEER. The ends lost 0 bases at V and 1 base at J; junction bases unmatched: 9.

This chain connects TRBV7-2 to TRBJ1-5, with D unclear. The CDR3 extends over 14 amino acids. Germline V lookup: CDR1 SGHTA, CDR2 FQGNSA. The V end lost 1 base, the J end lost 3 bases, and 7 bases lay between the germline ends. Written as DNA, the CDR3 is TGTGCCAGCAGCTTAGTTTTAGACAATCAGCCCCAGCATTTT. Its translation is CASSLVLDNQPQHF.

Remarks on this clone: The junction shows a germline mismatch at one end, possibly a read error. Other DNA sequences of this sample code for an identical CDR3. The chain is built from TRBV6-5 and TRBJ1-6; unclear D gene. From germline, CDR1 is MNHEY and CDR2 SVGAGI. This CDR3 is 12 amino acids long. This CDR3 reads CASSGVGSPLHF. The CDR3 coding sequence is TGCGCCAGCAGCGGGGTTGGCTCACCCCTCCACTTT.

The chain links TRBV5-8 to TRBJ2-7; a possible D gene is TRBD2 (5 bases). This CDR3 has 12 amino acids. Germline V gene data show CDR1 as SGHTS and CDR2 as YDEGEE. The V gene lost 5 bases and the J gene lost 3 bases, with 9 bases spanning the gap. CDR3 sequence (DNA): TGTGCCAGCAGGGCGCGGGTCTACGAGCAGTACTTC. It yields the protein CASRARVYEQYF.

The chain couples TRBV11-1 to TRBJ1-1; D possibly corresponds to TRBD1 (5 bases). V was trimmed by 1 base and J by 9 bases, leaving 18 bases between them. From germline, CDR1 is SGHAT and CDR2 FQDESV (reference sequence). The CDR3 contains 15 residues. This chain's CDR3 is CASSLEEATGGKAFF. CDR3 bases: TGTGCCAGCAGCTTAGAGGAAGCAACAGGTGGGAAAGCTTTCTTT.

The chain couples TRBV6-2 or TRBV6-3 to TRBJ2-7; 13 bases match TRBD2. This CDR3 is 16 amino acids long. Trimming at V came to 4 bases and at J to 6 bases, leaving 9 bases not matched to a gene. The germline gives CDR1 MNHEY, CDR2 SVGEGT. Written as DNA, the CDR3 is TGTGCCAGCAGTTCCCCTACTAGCGGGAGGGCCTCCGAGCAGTACTTC. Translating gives CASSSPTSGRASEQYF.

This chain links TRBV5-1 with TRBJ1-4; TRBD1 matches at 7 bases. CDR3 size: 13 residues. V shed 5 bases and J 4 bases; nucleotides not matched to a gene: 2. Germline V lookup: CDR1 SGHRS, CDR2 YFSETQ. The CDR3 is CASRQGSNEKLFF. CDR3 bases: TGCGCCAGCAGACAGGGGAGTAATGAAAAACTGTTTTTT.

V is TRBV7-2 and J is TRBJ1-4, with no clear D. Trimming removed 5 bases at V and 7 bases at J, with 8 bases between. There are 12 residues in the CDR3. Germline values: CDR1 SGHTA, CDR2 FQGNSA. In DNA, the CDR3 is TGTGCCAGCAGCCTTGGACTTGAAAAACTGTTTTTT. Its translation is CASSLGLEKLFF.

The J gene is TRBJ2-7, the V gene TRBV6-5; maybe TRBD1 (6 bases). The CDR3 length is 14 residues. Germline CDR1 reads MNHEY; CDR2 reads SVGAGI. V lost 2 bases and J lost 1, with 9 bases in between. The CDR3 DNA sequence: TGTGCCAGCAGTTACCATGACAGGTCCTACGAGCAGTACTTC. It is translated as CASSYHDRSYEQYF.

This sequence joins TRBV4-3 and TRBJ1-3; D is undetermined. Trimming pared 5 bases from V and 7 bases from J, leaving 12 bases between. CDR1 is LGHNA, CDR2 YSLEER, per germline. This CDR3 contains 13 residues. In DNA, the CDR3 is TGCGCCAGCAGCGTCGTAAGGGAGAACACCATATATTTT. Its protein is CASSVVRENTIYF.

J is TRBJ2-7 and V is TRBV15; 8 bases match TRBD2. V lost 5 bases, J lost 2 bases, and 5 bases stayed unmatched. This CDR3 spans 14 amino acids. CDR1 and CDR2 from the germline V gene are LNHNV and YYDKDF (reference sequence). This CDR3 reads CATSLTGGPYEQYF. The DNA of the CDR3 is TGTGCCACCAGCCTTACGGGGGGGCCCTACGAGCAGTACTTC.

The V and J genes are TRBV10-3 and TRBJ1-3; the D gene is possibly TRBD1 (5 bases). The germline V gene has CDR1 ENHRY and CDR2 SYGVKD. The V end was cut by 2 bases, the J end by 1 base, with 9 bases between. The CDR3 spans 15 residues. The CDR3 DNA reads TGTGCCATCAGTGAGACCAGGGTATCTGGAAACACCATATATTTT. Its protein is CAISETRVSGNTIYF.

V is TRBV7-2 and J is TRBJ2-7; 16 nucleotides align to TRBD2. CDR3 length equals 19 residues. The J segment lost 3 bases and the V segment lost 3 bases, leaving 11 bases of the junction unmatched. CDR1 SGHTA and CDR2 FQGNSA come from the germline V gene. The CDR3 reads CASSFRGLAGGSAYYEQYF. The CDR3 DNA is TGTGCCAGCAGCTTCAGGGGACTAGCGGGAGGGTCGGCCTACTACGAGCAGTACTTC.